This note documents a single T cell receptor beta chain sequence. Its specificity is not known. In each case, RNA was isolated and then reverse transcribed into cDNA as the sequencing template. Libraries were prepared by immunoSEQ multiplex PCR; TCRdb keeps only in-frame clonotypes and omits some of them. The table shows 140,000 or so clones, with 62% occurring only once. This sample was included in a study of CD8+ T cells in alopecia areata. Sorted populations comprised CD4+ and CD8+ T cells obtained from PBMCs. Germline CDR1 and CDR2: SGHAT and FQNNGV. The CDR3 runs to 14 residues. V lost 5 bases, J lost 2 bases, and 13 bases lay in between. Study-wide results and caveats: More clonal than normal scalp was lesional scalp, particularly alopecia totalis/universalis. Sequences from scalp samples also cover resident alphabeta T cells of normal skin.

The rearrangement joins TRBV11-2 to TRBJ2-7, with TRBD1 as a possible D gene (6 bases). The sequenced sample was CD8+ T cells sorted from blood. This TCR derives from a human donor in good health. CDR3 loop: CASSATTGTYEQYF. Written as DNA, the CDR3 is TGTGCCAGCAGCGCGACGACAGGTACCTACGAGCAGTACTTC. Drawing the rest from reference TRBV11-2 and TRBJ2-7, the complete variable domain is EAGVAQSPRYKIIEKRQSVAFWCNPISGHATLYWYQQILGQGPKLLIQFQNNGVVDDSQLPKDRFSAERLKGVDSTLKIQPAKLEDSAVYLCASSATTGTYEQYFGPGTRLTVT.